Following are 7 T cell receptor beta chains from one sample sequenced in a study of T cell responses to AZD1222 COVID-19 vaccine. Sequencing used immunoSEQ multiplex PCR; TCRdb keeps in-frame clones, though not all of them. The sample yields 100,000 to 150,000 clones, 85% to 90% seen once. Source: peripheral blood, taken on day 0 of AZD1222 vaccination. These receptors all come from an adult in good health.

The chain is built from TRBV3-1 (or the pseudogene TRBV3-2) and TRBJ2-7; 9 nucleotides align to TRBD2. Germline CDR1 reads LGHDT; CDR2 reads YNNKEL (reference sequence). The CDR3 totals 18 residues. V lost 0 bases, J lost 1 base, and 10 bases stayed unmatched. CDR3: CASSQDLPSGTFSYEQYF. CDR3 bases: TGTGCCAGCAGCCAAGATCTCCCTAGCGGGACCTTTTCCTACGAGCAGTACTTC.

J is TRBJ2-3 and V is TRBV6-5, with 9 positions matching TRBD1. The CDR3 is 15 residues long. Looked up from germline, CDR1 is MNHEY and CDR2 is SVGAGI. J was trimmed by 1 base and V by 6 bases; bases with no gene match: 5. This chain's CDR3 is CASRPGQGRTDTQYF. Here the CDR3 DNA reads TGTGCCAGCAGACCGGGACAGGGCCGCACAGATACGCAGTATTTT.

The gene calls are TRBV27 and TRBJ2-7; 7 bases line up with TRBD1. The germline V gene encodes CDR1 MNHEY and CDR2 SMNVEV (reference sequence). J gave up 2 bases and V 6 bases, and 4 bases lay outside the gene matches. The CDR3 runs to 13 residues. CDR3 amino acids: CASRRQGPYEQYF. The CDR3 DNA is TGTGCCAGCAGACGACAGGGTCCCTACGAGCAGTACTTC.

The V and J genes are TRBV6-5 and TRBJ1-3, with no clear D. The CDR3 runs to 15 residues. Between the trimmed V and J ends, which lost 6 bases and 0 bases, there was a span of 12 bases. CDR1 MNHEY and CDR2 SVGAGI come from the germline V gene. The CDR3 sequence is CASRNTVSSGNTIYF. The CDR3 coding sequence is TGTGCCAGCAGAAATACAGTGAGCTCTGGAAACACCATATATTTT.

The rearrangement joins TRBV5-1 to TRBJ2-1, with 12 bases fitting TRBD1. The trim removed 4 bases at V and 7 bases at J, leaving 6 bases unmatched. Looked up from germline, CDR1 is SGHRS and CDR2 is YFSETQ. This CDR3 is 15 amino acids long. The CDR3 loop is CASSQGQGAPNEQFF. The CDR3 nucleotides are TGCGCCAGCAGCCAGGGACAGGGGGCCCCAAATGAGCAGTTCTTC. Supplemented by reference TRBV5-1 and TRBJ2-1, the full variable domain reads KAGVTQTPRYLIKTRGQQVTLSCSPISGHRSVSWYQQTPGQGLQFLFEYFSETQRNKGNFPGRFSGRQFSNSRSEMNVSTLELGDSALYLCASSQGQGAPNEQFFGPGTRLTVL.

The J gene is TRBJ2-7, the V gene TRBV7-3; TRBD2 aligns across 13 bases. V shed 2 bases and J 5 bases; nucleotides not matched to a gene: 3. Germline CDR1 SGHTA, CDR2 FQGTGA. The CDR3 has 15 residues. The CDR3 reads CASSLGLAGDHEQYF. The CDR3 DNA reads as TGTGCCAGCAGCTTAGGACTAGCGGGAGACCACGAGCAGTACTTC.

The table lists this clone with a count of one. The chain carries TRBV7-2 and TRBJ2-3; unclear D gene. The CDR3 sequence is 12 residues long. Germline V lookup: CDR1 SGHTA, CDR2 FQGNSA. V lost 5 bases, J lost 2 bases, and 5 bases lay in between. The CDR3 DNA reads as TGTGCCAGCAGCCTATACACAGATACGCAGTATTTT. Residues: CASSLYTDTQYF.